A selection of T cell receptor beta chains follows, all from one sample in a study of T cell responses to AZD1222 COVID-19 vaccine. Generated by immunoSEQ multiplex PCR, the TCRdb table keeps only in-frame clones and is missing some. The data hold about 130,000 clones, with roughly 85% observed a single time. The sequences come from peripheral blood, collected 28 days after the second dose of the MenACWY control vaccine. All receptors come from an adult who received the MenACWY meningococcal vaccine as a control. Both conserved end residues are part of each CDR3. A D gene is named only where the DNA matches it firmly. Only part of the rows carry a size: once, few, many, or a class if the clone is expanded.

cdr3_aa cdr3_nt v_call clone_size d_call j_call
CASSVGTSGYGEQFF TGTGCCAGTAGTGTCGGGACTAGCGGATATGGGGAGCAGTTCTTC TRBV19 once TRBD2 TRBJ2-1
CATSDYAGAHEQFF TGTGCCACCAGTGATTACGCGGGGGCCCATGAGCAGTTCTTC TRBV24-1 NA NA TRBJ2-1
CASSAGDLSGEQYF TGTGCCAGCAGCGCCGGGGACCTCTCAGGGGAGCAGTACTTC TRBV5-4 NA NA TRBJ2-7
CASSYGQGTGFLNQPQHF TGTGCCAGCAGTTACGGCCAGGGGACAGGGTTTTTGAATCAGCCCCAGCATTTT TRBV6-2/TRBV6-3 NA TRBD1 TRBJ1-5
CASRNQRDYTIYF TGTGCCAGCAGGAACCAGAGGGACTACACCATATATTTT TRBV28 once NA TRBJ1-3
CASKLGGGGDTEAFF TGCGCCAGCAAACTTGGGGGAGGTGGGGACACTGAAGCTTTCTTT TRBV10-1 NA NA TRBJ1-1
CASSLQGTNYGYTF TGCGCCAGCAGCTTGCAGGGAACTAACTATGGCTACACCTTC TRBV5-1 NA NA TRBJ1-2
CASSRGGGFAVNEQFF TGTGCCAGCAGTCGCGGGGGGGGTTTTGCTGTCAATGAGCAGTTCTTC TRBV27 NA TRBD2 TRBJ2-1
CASSSLAGAYNEQFF TGTGCCAGCAGCTCACTAGCGGGAGCCTACAATGAGCAGTTCTTC TRBV7-3 NA TRBD2 TRBJ2-1
CASSPQGLLTDTQYF TGTGCCAGCAGTCCCCAGGGGCTCCTCACAGATACGCAGTATTTT TRBV27 NA NA TRBJ2-3
CATSRDPRTGASYTF TGTGCCACCAGCAGAGATCCTCGGACAGGGGCTAGCTACACCTTC TRBV15 NA TRBD1 TRBJ1-2
CASSNIETLNTEAFF TGTGCCAGCAGCAATATAGAGACACTGAACACTGAAGCTTTCTTT TRBV7-9 NA NA TRBJ1-1
CATKGFVDQPQHF TGTGCAACTAAGGGATTTGTGGATCAGCCCCAGCATTTT TRBV19 NA NA TRBJ1-5
CASRIVGNPTDTQYF TGTGCCAGCAGGATAGTAGGTAACCCGACAGATACGCAGTATTTT TRBV5-8 NA NA TRBJ2-3
CASSQDLYETQYF TGTGCCAGCAGCCAAGATCTATACGAGACCCAGTACTTC TRBV14 NA NA TRBJ2-5
CASSFEGGTSGELFF TGTGCCAGTAGTTTCGAAGGCGGGACATCCGGGGAGCTGTTTTTT TRBV19 NA NA TRBJ2-2
CASRPSLGATGELFF TGTGCCAGCAGGCCGAGCTTGGGGGCGACCGGGGAGCTGTTTTTT TRBV2 NA NA TRBJ2-2
CAISDWGREDTEAFF TGTGCCATCAGTGATTGGGGCAGGGAGGACACTGAAGCTTTCTTT TRBV10-3 NA NA TRBJ1-1